This note documents a single T cell receptor beta chain sequence. Antigen unknown. The CDR3 loop spans 15 amino acids. CDR1 and CDR2 from the germline V gene are KGHSH and LQKENI. V was shortened by 3 bases and J by 0 bases, with 11 bases between the two germline ends. The sample belongs to a study of cytomegalovirus exposure and HLA in healthy donors. Study-level background: Within an early data release were around 87 million unique TCRs drawn from HLA-typed donors. Study findings and constraints: The study carried out a later analysis of TCR beta sequences. It associated approximately 15,000 of them with specific HLA alleles at a false discovery rate of 0.05. In a later analysis, productive TCRs from donors in an Asian-associated ancestry cluster reportedly carried fewer N-insertions than the cohort mean.

PCR was performed using 60 Vbeta and 13 Jbeta primers. The assay was immunoSEQ multiplex PCR, and TCRdb's table has in-frame clones only and misses some. This sample yields about 110,000 clones, of which 83% are seen a single time; roughly 6% belongs to the top ten. The J gene is TRBJ1-1, the V gene TRBV18; maybe TRBD1 (6 bases). The clonotype originates from a man aged 18 to 29 in good health and CMV-seronegative. The sequenced sample was PBMCs. The CDR3 bases are TGTGCCAGCTCACCCCGGGACATTCTGAACACTGAAGCTTTCTTT. Translated: CASSPRDILNTEAFF.